Below, 31 T cell receptor beta chains from the same sample are listed, as sequenced in a study of blood T cell repertoires in COVID-19. The repertoire was sequenced with immunoSEQ multiplex PCR; TCRdb's copy has only in-frame clones and lacks some. Among 130,000 or so clones listed, around 80% were seen once. The sequenced material came from peripheral blood. Source of these receptors: a man aged 60 to 69 with active or convalescent COVID-19.

CDR3 region: CASSLGVGRYTDTQYF. Written as DNA, the CDR3 is TGTGCCAGCAGCTTAGGAGTAGGGAGGTACACAGATACGCAGTATTTT. This chain uses TRBV7-8 with TRBJ2-3; D might be TRBD2 (6 bases). The germline CDR1 and CDR2 sequences are SGHVS and FQNEAQ. The CDR3 loop spans 16 amino acids. The V end was cut by 1 base, the J end by 2 bases, with 13 bases between.

This clone showed up just once. This sequence joins TRBV6-1 and TRBJ1-5, with D hard to call. CDR1 and CDR2 from the germline V gene are MNHNS and SASEGT. This CDR3 is 13 amino acids long. V shed 3 bases and J shed 7 bases, with 10 bases lying between them. This CDR3 reads CASSDTRGQPQHF. CDR3 nucleotide sequence: TGTGCCAGCAGTGACACTCGAGGCCAGCCCCAGCATTTT.

The chain employs TRBV19 and TRBJ2-1; 7 nucleotides match TRBD2. Per the germline V gene, CDR1 is LNHDA and CDR2 is SQIVND (reference sequence). Trimming removed 1 base from V and 0 bases from J; junction bases left unmatched: 0. This CDR3 has 15 residues. Here the CDR3 reads CASSIGTSSYNEQFF. CDR3 coding DNA: TGTGCCAGTAGTATAGGGACTAGCTCCTACAATGAGCAGTTCTTC.

The chain combines TRBV15 with TRBJ2-5; 10 nucleotides agree with TRBD2. There are 18 residues in the CDR3. CDR1 and CDR2 from the germline V gene are LNHNV and YYDKDF (reference sequence). J gave up 5 bases and V 3 bases, and 15 bases lay outside the gene matches. CDR3 coding DNA: TGTGCCACCAGCAGGAGGGGGCTAGCGGGAGTAGGGAGGGAGACCCAGTACTTC. Translation: CATSRRGLAGVGRETQYF. Combining the CDR3 with reference TRBV15 and TRBJ2-5 gives the whole variable domain DAMVIQNPRYQVTQFGKPVTLSCSQTLNHNVMYWYQQKSSQAPKLLFHYYDKDFNNEADTPDNFQSRRPNTSFCFLDIRSPGLGDTAMYLCATSRRGLAGVGRETQYFGPGTRLLVL.

The chain combines TRBV7-2 with TRBJ1-1, with a possible D match to TRBD1 (6 bases). The CDR3 loop spans 13 amino acids. Trimming took off 5 bases at V and 3 bases at J, with 10 bases between the two ends. Germline CDR1 and CDR2: SGHTA and FQGNSA. DNA of the CDR3: TGTGCCAGCAGCACAGGGCGCGACACTGAAGCTTTCTTT. This encodes CASSTGRDTEAFF. The full variable domain, completed using reference TRBV7-2 and TRBJ1-1, is GAGVSQSPSNKVTEKGKDVELRCDPISGHTALYWYRQSLGQGLEFLIYFQGNSAPDKSGLPSDRFSAERTGGSVSTLTIQRTQQEDSAVYLCASSTGRDTEAFFGQGTRLTVV.

The chain uses TRBV7-2 and TRBJ2-7; 11 bases match TRBD1. This CDR3 comprises 13 residues. Germline V gene sequence: CDR1 SGHTA, CDR2 FQGNSA. Germline trimming cut 5 bases from V and 4 bases from J; bases unmatched to any gene: 1. The CDR3 DNA follows: TGTGCCAGCAGCCGGGACAGGGGGTACGAGCAGTACTTC. Translating it yields CASSRDRGYEQYF.

The DNA of the CDR3 is TGCAGCTTCTGGACAGGCTACGAGCAGTACTTC. Translation: CSFWTGYEQYF. The V call is TRBV29-1, the J call TRBJ2-7, with 7 nucleotides matching TRBD1. The CDR3 consists of 11 residues. Germline assignment: CDR1 SQVTM and CDR2 ANQGSEA. Losses at the gene ends were 8 bases for V and 3 bases for J; bases not matched to a gene: 4.

The chain links TRBV5-1 to TRBJ2-3; 8 nucleotides agree with TRBD1. After removal of 4 bases from V and 4 bases from J, the junction contained 2 bases not matched to a gene. The CDR3 covers 13 residues. In germline, CDR1 is SGHRS, CDR2 YFSETQ. CDR3 nucleotide sequence: TGCGCCAGCAGCACGACAGGGGCAGATACGCAGTATTTT. As protein: CASSTTGADTQYF.

Here the CDR3 DNA reads TGCAGCGTTGAAGCGACAGGGAACTCCTACGAGCAGTACTTC. Translating gives CSVEATGNSYEQYF. The gene calls are TRBV29-1 and TRBJ2-7; 7 positions match TRBD1. CDR3 length: 14 amino acids. Unmatched junction bases numbered 3, after V lost 1 base and J lost 0 bases. CDR1 is SQVTM, CDR2 ANQGSEA, per germline.

The rearrangement uses TRBV19 and TRBJ2-5, with a tentative D call TRBD1 (6 bases). The germline V gene encodes CDR1 LNHDA and CDR2 SQIVND (reference sequence). CDR3 length: 15 amino acids. V was clipped by 6 bases and J by 3 bases, with 17 bases between them. This CDR3 is CASSGLGTTEETQYF. CDR3 bases: TGTGCCAGTAGCGGGCTTGGGACAACCGAAGAGACCCAGTACTTC.

CDR3 in amino acids: CASSYHAEGQPQHF. In nucleotides, the CDR3 is TGTGCCAGCAGTTACCACGCGGAGGGTCAGCCCCAGCATTTT. The chain links TRBV6-2 or TRBV6-3 to TRBJ1-5; D is unclear. The V end lost 2 bases, the J end lost 6 bases, and 11 bases lay between the germline ends. The CDR3 loop spans 14 amino acids. Germline-derived CDR1 and CDR2 are MNHEY and SVGEGT.

The rearrangement joins TRBV7-9 to TRBJ2-5; TRBD1 agrees at 8 bases. The CDR3 length is 14 residues. Germline trimming cut 5 bases from V and 5 bases from J; bases unmatched to any gene: 7. Germline CDR1 reads SEHNR; CDR2 reads FQNEAQ (reference sequence). CDR3 sequence: CASSPGQGRETQYF. In DNA form, the CDR3 reads TGTGCCAGCAGCCCAGGACAGGGACGGGAGACCCAGTACTTC.

This clone was observed once. This chain uses TRBV27 with TRBJ2-5; D is perhaps TRBD1 (6 bases). V lost 8 bases and J lost 4, with 20 bases in between. The CDR3 sequence is 15 residues long. The germline V gene has CDR1 MNHEY and CDR2 SMNVEV (reference sequence). This CDR3 reads CASGAIGRGVETQYF. The CDR3 DNA sequence: TGTGCCAGCGGCGCAATCGGCAGGGGTGTAGAGACCCAGTACTTC.

This rearrangement joins TRBV6-5 to TRBJ1-1; no clear D gene. V was clipped by 10 bases and J by 0 bases, with 6 bases between them. The CDR3 length is 11 residues. Germline assignment: CDR1 MNHEY and CDR2 SVGAGI. CDR3 residues: CATRLNTEAFF. The CDR3 DNA sequence: TGTGCCACCCGGTTGAACACTGAAGCTTTCTTT.

This clone has just a few counts. V and J are TRBV18 and TRBJ2-5; 10 bases agree with TRBD2. The CDR3 runs 15 residues. The V segment lost 3 bases and the J segment 5 bases; nucleotides outside the gene matches: 6. Germline V lookup: CDR1 KGHSH, CDR2 LQKENI. The CDR3 region has the DNA TGTGCCAGCTCACCTAGCGGGAGGAACTTGGAGACCCAGTACTTC. Translated, it gives CASSPSGRNLETQYF.

With respect to this clone: Within the sample, other DNA sequences also encode this same CDR3. The V and J genes are TRBV11-2 and TRBJ2-3; TRBD1 is a possible D gene (5 bases). CDR1 is SGHAT and CDR2 is FQNNGV in the germline V gene. This CDR3 comprises 16 residues. V lost 7 bases and J 0 bases, leaving 17 bases between the germline ends. The CDR3 DNA sequence: TGTGCCAGCAACTCCTTGGGAAGGGGTAGCACAGATACGCAGTATTTT. It encodes CASNSLGRGSTDTQYF. Combining the CDR3 with reference TRBV11-2 and TRBJ2-3 gives the whole variable domain EAGVAQSPRYKIIEKRQSVAFWCNPISGHATLYWYQQILGQGPKLLIQFQNNGVVDDSQLPKDRFSAERLKGVDSTLKIQPAKLEDSAVYLCASNSLGRGSTDTQYFGPGTRLTVL.

The rearrangement links TRBV19 to TRBJ2-2; D remains ambiguous. Germline values: CDR1 LNHDA, CDR2 SQIVND (reference sequence). Between the trimmed V and J ends, which lost 5 bases and 7 bases, there was a span of 11 bases. The CDR3 is made up of 13 amino acids. The CDR3 DNA reads TGTGCCAGTAGTCTCCAAGCAGGCGGGGAGCTGTTTTTT. Protein: CASSLQAGGELFF. Complete variable domain (other parts from reference TRBV19 and TRBJ2-2): DGGITQSPKYLFRKEGQNVTLSCEQNLNHDAMYWYRQDPGQGLRLIYYSQIVNDFQKGDIAEGYSVSREKKESFPLTVTSAQKNPTAFYLCASSLQAGGELFFGEGSRLTVL.

The V and J genes are TRBV27 and TRBJ2-1; unclear D gene. Germline assignment: CDR1 MNHEY and CDR2 SMNVEV (reference sequence). Trimming cost V 8 bases and J 6 bases, with 11 bases left between them. The length of the CDR3 is 12 residues. For the CDR3, the DNA is TGTGCCAGCCGGCCCTGGAGCAATGAGCAGTTCTTC. It specifies CASRPWSNEQFF.

This sequence joins TRBV28 and TRBJ2-3; the match to TRBD1 covers 8 bases. The CDR3 covers 14 residues. The germline V gene encodes CDR1 MDHEN and CDR2 SYDVKM. With V trimmed by 8 bases and J by 2 bases, 6 bases remained unmatched. The CDR3 DNA follows: TGTGCCAGCCACCGGGACAGGATCACAGATACGCAGTATTTT. Protein: CASHRDRITDTQYF.

The V gene is TRBV7-2, the J gene TRBJ1-4; D is ambiguous. Germline CDR1 SGHTA, CDR2 FQGNSA. V lost 5 bases and J lost 8, with 15 bases in between. The CDR3 runs to 14 residues. DNA for the CDR3: TGTGCCAGCAGCACTCGACCGGGGTGGGAAAAACTGTTTTTT. Amino acids: CASSTRPGWEKLFF.

The rearrangement links TRBV27 to TRBJ2-7, with a tentative D call TRBD2 (6 bases). Germline V gives CDR1 MNHEY, CDR2 SMNVEV (reference sequence). This CDR3 has 14 amino acids. Trimming left V 3 bases short and J 6 bases short, with 15 bases between. Here the CDR3 DNA reads TGTGCCAGCAGTTTGACGGGAGAACGTCCCGAGCAGTACTTC. Translating it yields CASSLTGERPEQYF.

V and J are TRBV19 and TRBJ1-2, with TRBD1 matching 8 bases. V trimming: 2 bases; J trimming: 11 bases; junction bases outside the gene matches: 7. There are 13 residues in the CDR3. Germline CDR1 is LNHDA and CDR2 is SQIVND (reference sequence). The CDR3 DNA sequence: TGTGCCAGTAGTATACTCAATGGACAGGGTTACACCTTC. It codes for CASSILNGQGYTF.

The chain joins TRBV4-3 to TRBJ1-2; 7 bases are shared with TRBD1. V was clipped by 0 bases and J by 8 bases; unmatched bases: 9. CDR3 length: 15 amino acids. CDR1 and CDR2 from the germline V gene are LGHNA and YSLEER. The DNA for the CDR3 is TGCGCCAGCAGCCAAGATGGGGCAGGGGGGCTCGGCTACACCTTC. This translates into CASSQDGAGGLGYTF.

This clone appeared a single time. The chain couples TRBV11-2 to TRBJ2-6, with D unresolved. The V gene lost 0 bases and the J gene lost 2 bases, with 5 bases spanning the gap. This CDR3 has 15 residues. Germline assignment: CDR1 SGHAT and CDR2 FQNNGV. The CDR3 sequence is CASSLDRAGANVLTF. CDR3 bases: TGTGCCAGCAGCTTAGACCGCGCTGGGGCCAACGTCCTGACTTTC. Based on the CDR3 plus reference TRBV11-2 and TRBJ2-6, the full variable domain is EAGVAQSPRYKIIEKRQSVAFWCNPISGHATLYWYQQILGQGPKLLIQFQNNGVVDDSQLPKDRFSAERLKGVDSTLKIQPAKLEDSAVYLCASSLDRAGANVLTFGAGSRLTVL.

The CDR3 coding sequence is TGTGCCAGCGATAGGACAGCGAACACCGGGGAGCTGTTTTTT. This codes for CASDRTANTGELFF. V is TRBV7-9 and J is TRBJ2-2, with D possibly being TRBD1 (6 bases). There are 14 residues in the CDR3. Trimming pared 8 bases from V and 0 bases from J, leaving 10 bases between. Germline V gene lookup returns CDR1 SEHNR and CDR2 FQNEAQ (reference sequence).

The genes are TRBV6-2 or TRBV6-3 and TRBJ2-1; TRBD2 matches 9 bases. With 4 bases clipped from V and 4 bases from J, the junction kept 2 bases outside the gene matches. The CDR3 has 14 residues. Germline V CDR1 and CDR2: MNHEY, SVGEGT. CDR3 nucleotide sequence: TGTGCCAGCAGTTCTAGCGGGGCTTACAATGAGCAGTTCTTC. It is translated as CASSSSGAYNEQFF.

This clone was found many times. The V call is TRBV4-1, the J call TRBJ2-3, with 9 bases fitting TRBD1. Germline CDR1 reads MGHRA; CDR2 reads YSYEKL. J lost 3 bases, V lost 0 bases, and 4 bases had no gene match. The CDR3 extends over 16 amino acids. CDR3 residues: CASSQDPGQGTDTQYF. In DNA form, the CDR3 reads TGCGCCAGCAGCCAAGACCCCGGACAGGGGACAGATACGCAGTATTTT.

This clone appeared a single time. The genes are TRBV4-3 and TRBJ2-1; possible D gene TRBD2, 5 bases. There are 16 residues in the CDR3. The V gene lost 0 bases and the J gene lost 4 bases, with 13 bases spanning the gap. Germline V gene sequence: CDR1 LGHNA, CDR2 YSLEER. CDR3 residues: CASSQESLADYNEQFF. The CDR3 nucleotides are TGCGCCAGCAGCCAAGAGTCGCTAGCCGATTACAATGAGCAGTTCTTC.

This chain links TRBV2 with TRBJ2-3, with TRBD1 identical over 9 bases. The CDR3 runs 15 residues. The germline V gene encodes CDR1 SNHLY and CDR2 FYNNEI. V lost 5 bases to trimming and J lost 5 bases; unmatched junction nucleotides: 8. CDR3 DNA: TGTGCCAGCAGTAGGACAGGGGTCGACAGAGATACGCAGTATTTT. Translating gives CASSRTGVDRDTQYF.

The CDR3 nucleotides are TGTGCCAGTAGCACCGGGACTAGCGTCTATGAGCAGTTCTTC. This encodes CASSTGTSVYEQFF. The chain uses TRBV19 and TRBJ2-1; 10 bases agree with TRBD2. The trim removed 6 bases at V and 8 bases at J, leaving 7 bases unmatched. CDR1 and CDR2 from the germline V gene are LNHDA and SQIVND (reference sequence). The CDR3 contains 14 residues.

The chain is built from TRBV10-3 and TRBJ2-3; 12 nucleotides match TRBD2. Per germline, CDR1 ENHRY and CDR2 SYGVKD. V lost 1 base and J lost 3; bases outside the gene matches: 2. CDR3 length equals 16 residues. The CDR3, as DNA: TGTGCCATCAGTGAGTTAGGACTAGCGGGAACAGATACGCAGTATTTT. This codes for CAISELGLAGTDTQYF.